One sample yielded the 10 T cell receptor beta chains listed below, sequenced in a study of T-cell memory formation after mild COVID-19. TCRdb fed the 5' RACE reads into MiXCR, producing one record per CDR3 protein. The sample has roughly 480,000 distinct CDR3 sequences, roughly 23% seen once; the top ten hold approximately 13%. Source material: PBMCs or a T cell subset sorted from them (not recorded which). The receptors originated from an adult woman who had mild COVID-19 (a few samples of this study predate the infection). Cell type and time point are not known.

This clonotype was counted between two and nine times. The J gene is TRBJ2-1, the V gene TRBV2, with D possibly TRBD2 on 6 matching bases. Trimming stripped 3 bases from V and 1 base from J, with 10 bases between. The CDR3 runs 15 residues. Germline V gene lookup returns CDR1 SNHLY and CDR2 FYNNEI. This CDR3 reads CASSDGGNSYNEQFF. The CDR3 nucleotides read TGTGCCAGCAGTGACGGGGGAAATTCCTACAATGAGCAGTTCTTC.

There are a few counts of this clonotype. V gene TRBV6-5 combines with J gene TRBJ1-2; tentatively, D is TRBD1 (6 bases). This CDR3 comprises 14 residues. The germline V gene encodes CDR1 MNHEY and CDR2 SVGAGI. Trimming left V 2 bases short and J 2 bases short, with 9 bases between. This CDR3 is CASSYEGGNYGYTF. The CDR3 region has the DNA TGTGCCAGCAGTTACGAGGGGGGAAACTATGGCTACACCTTC.

This clonotype was seen at least ten times. This chain connects TRBV24-1 to TRBJ2-1; 7 bases line up with TRBD1. Trimming at V came to 9 bases and at J to 4 bases, leaving 11 bases not matched to a gene. Germline CDR1 and CDR2: KGHDR and SFDVKD. There are 15 residues in the CDR3. Here the CDR3 DNA reads TGTGCCACCCGTCCCGGGACAGACTATTACAATGAGCAGTTCTTC. Protein product: CATRPGTDYYNEQFF.

The chain combines TRBV12-3 or TRBV12-4 with TRBJ2-1; D may match TRBD1 or TRBD2 (5 bases each). The CDR3 loop spans 17 amino acids. V gave up 5 bases and J gave up 8 bases, with 25 bases separating them. CDR3 in DNA: TGTGCCAGCAGTCATTCAACCGAAACTAGTGTCAGGGATGAGCAGTTCTTC. This gives the protein CASSHSTETSVRDEQFF.

This clonotype was seen only a few times. This chain joins TRBV12-3 or TRBV12-4 and TRBJ2-7, with D possibly matching TRBD2 (6 bases). The CDR3 is 12 amino acids. V lost 6 bases to trimming and J lost 3 bases, with 9 bases between them. CDR3 in amino acids: CASRRGGYEQYF. The CDR3 DNA sequence: TGTGCCAGCAGGAGGGGAGGCTACGAGCAGTACTTC.

In this sample, this clonotype turned up a few times. V usage is TRBV12-3 or TRBV12-4 and J usage is TRBJ2-7; 7 bases line up with TRBD1. The CDR3 sequence is 13 residues long. V shed 6 bases and J 6 bases; nucleotides not matched to a gene: 8. Here the CDR3 reads CASSRPGGREQYF. For the CDR3, the DNA is TGTGCCAGCAGCCGCCCAGGGGGACGCGAGCAGTACTTC.

CDR3 amino acids: CASSYGSNEKLFF. The CDR3 DNA is TGTGCCAGCAGCTATGGGTCTAATGAAAAACTGTTTTTT. The chain combines TRBV7-9 with TRBJ1-4; D remains ambiguous. The CDR3 contains 13 residues. Trimming shortened V by 4 bases and J by 3 bases, and 6 bases separated the two germline ends. The germline V gene has CDR1 SEHNR and CDR2 FQNEAQ (reference sequence).

The V gene is TRBV24-1, the J gene TRBJ1-2; 10 bases align to TRBD1. Germline CDR1 and CDR2: KGHDR and SFDVKD. The CDR3 is 15 amino acids. V lost 4 bases to trimming and J lost 7 bases; unmatched junction nucleotides: 8. In nucleotides, the CDR3 is TGTGCCACCAGTGAGGCCGGGACAGGGGTTTCTGGCTACACCTTC. It codes for CATSEAGTGVSGYTF.

The V gene is TRBV20-1, the J gene TRBJ2-7; 10 bases match TRBD1. The CDR3 consists of 15 residues. Germline V CDR1 and CDR2: DFQATT, SNEGSKA (reference sequence). V gave up 1 base and J gave up 3 bases; unmatched junction bases: 6. CDR3 nucleotide sequence: TGCAGTGCTAGAGGGGACAGGGGAGCTGTCTACGAGCAGTACTTC. This translates into CSARGDRGAVYEQYF.

The table lists this clonotype with a few counts. The chain combines TRBV20-1 with TRBJ2-1; D is unresolved. The CDR3 loop spans 14 amino acids. The germline V gene encodes CDR1 DFQATT and CDR2 SNEGSKA (reference sequence). V was pared by 3 bases and J by 6 bases, with 15 bases between. CDR3 nucleotide sequence: TGCAGTGCTAGCGTCGCGACACGTGCCAATGAGCAGTTCTTC. It specifies CSASVATRANEQFF.